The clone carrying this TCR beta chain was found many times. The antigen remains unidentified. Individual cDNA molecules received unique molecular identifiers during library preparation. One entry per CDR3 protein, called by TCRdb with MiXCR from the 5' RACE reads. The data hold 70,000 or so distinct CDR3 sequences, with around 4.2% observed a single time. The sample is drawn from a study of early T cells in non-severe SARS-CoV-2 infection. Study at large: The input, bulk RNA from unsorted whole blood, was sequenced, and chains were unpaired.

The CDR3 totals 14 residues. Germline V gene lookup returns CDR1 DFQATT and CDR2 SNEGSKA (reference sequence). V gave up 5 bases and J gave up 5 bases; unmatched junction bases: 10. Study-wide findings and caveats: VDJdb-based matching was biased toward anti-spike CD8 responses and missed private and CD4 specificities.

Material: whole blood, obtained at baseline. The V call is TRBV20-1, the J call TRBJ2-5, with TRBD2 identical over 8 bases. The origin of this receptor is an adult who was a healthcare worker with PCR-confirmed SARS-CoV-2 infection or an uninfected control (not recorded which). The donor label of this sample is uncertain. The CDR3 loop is CSALLAVGGETQYF. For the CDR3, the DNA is TGCAGTGCTTTACTAGCGGTCGGCGGGGAGACCCAGTACTTC.